What follows describes a single T cell receptor beta chain. Its antigen is unidentified. A sample-barcoded 5' primer and a J-beta primer mix were used in a second PCR of roughly 7 to 11 cycles. TCRdb processed the 5' RACE reads anew with MiXCR; each CDR3 protein has one entry. The sample has about 1.8 million distinct CDR3 sequences, just under 50% seen once. This CDR3 is 14 amino acids long. Between the trimmed V and J ends, which lost 0 bases and 7 bases, there was a span of 12 bases. Germline V CDR1 and CDR2: LNHNV, YYDKDF (reference sequence). This specimen comes from a study of blood T cells in healthy people across ages. Points from the study as a whole: The unsorted PBMCs prevented any conclusive comparison of naive versus antigen-experienced cells.

This clonotype originated in a woman aged 40 to 55 in good health. The sequencing sample was made of blood. The J gene is TRBJ1-2, the V gene TRBV15; D possibly corresponds to TRBD1 (6 bases). CDR3 sequence (DNA): TGTGCCACCAGCAGAGATGTGGGGGCGGCTGGCTACACCTTC. It codes for CATSRDVGAAGYTF.